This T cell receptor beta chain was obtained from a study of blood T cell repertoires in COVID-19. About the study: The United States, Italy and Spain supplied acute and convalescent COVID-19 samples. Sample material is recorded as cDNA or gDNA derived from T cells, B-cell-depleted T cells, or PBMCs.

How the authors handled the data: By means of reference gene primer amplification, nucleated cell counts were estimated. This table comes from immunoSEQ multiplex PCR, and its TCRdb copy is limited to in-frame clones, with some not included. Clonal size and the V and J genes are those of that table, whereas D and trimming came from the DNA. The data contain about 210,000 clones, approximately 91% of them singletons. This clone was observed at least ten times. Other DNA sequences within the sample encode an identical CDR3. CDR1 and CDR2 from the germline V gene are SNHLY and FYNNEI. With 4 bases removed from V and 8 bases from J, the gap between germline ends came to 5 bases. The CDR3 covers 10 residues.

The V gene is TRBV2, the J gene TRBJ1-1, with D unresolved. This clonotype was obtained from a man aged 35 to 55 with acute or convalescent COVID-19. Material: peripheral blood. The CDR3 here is CASSVGEAFF. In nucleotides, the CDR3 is TGTGCCAGCAGTGTCGGGGAAGCTTTCTTT.